Presented here are 17 T cell receptor beta chains from one specimen sequenced in a study of CD8+ T cells in alopecia areata. Treatment in this sample: oral pan-JAK inhibitor, 5-10 mg twice daily. Once RNA had been extracted, it was reverse transcribed into cDNA to act as the sequencing template. The assay was immunoSEQ multiplex PCR, and TCRdb's table has in-frame clones only and misses some. Of approximately 280,000 clones listed, 55% to 70% are singletons. The sequencing used CD4+ T cells sorted from blood, collected at week 24, from a patient treated with tofacitinib. The receptor set was obtained from a human donor with alopecia areata.

There are a few counts of this clone. V is TRBV20-1 and J is TRBJ1-1; D uncertain. This CDR3 contains 11 residues. V was shortened by 2 bases and J by 7 bases, with 8 bases between the two germline ends. CDR1 is DFQATT, CDR2 SNEGSKA, per germline (reference sequence). CDR3 protein: CSARRAFEAFF. CDR3 in DNA: TGCAGTGCTAGACGGGCCTTTGAAGCTTTCTTT.

The chain combines TRBV28 with TRBJ1-2; 8 nucleotides line up with TRBD1. V was pared by 3 bases and J by 2 bases, with 2 bases of the junction left unmatched. Germline CDR1 is MDHEN and CDR2 is SYDVKM. CDR3 length equals 14 residues. DNA for the CDR3: TGTGCCAGCAGTTTCCGACAGGGGAACTATGGCTACACCTTC. It specifies CASSFRQGNYGYTF.

J is TRBJ2-7 and V is TRBV29-1; 7 positions match TRBD1. The V gene's germline CDR1 is SQVTM and CDR2 ANQGSEA. This CDR3 spans 13 amino acids. The ends lost 2 bases at V and 5 bases at J; junction bases unmatched: 6. The CDR3 spells CSVEKGGADEQYF. The CDR3 DNA sequence: TGCAGCGTTGAAAAAGGGGGCGCGGACGAGCAGTACTTC.

This clone was seen a handful of times. V and J are TRBV5-1 and TRBJ2-5; 8 positions match TRBD2. The CDR3 consists of 17 residues. V gave up 3 bases and J gave up 3 bases; unmatched junction bases: 13. Germline CDR1 is SGHRS and CDR2 is YFSETQ. The CDR3 nucleotides are TGCGCCAGCAGCTCGGGAGGGGGACTATCGGATAAAGAGACCCAGTACTTC. Protein product: CASSSGGGLSDKETQYF. Full variable domain (outside the CDR3, taken from reference TRBV5-1 and TRBJ2-5): KAGVTQTPRYLIKTRGQQVTLSCSPISGHRSVSWYQQTPGQGLQFLFEYFSETQRNKGNFPGRFSGRQFSNSRSEMNVSTLELGDSALYLCASSSGGGLSDKETQYFGPGTRLLVL.

The chain recombines TRBV30 with TRBJ1-2, with D perhaps TRBD1 (5 bases). This CDR3 region has 12 residues. From germline, CDR1 is GTSNPN and CDR2 SVGIG (reference sequence). The V gene lost 3 bases and the J gene lost 6 bases, with 11 bases spanning the gap. Written as DNA, the CDR3 is TGTGCCTGGAGGAGGGCAGGGAATGGCTACACCTTC. Translated: CAWRRAGNGYTF.

The J gene is TRBJ1-2, the V gene TRBV28; D unclear. This CDR3 contains 13 residues. Trimming pared 2 bases from V and 2 bases from J, leaving 6 bases between. Looked up from germline, CDR1 is MDHEN and CDR2 is SYDVKM. CDR3 DNA sequence: TGTGCCAGCAGTTTAGTTAGGAACTATGGCTACACCTTC. Translating gives CASSLVRNYGYTF.

The chain recombines TRBV18 with TRBJ2-7; 7 bases agree with TRBD1. The germline V gene has CDR1 KGHSH and CDR2 LQKENI. The CDR3 sequence is 12 residues long. V was pared by 6 bases and J by 7 bases, with 6 bases of the junction left unmatched. CDR3 nucleotide sequence: TGTGCCAGCTCCCAGCCGGACAGGGAGCAGTACTTC. Translating gives CASSQPDREQYF.

The V gene is TRBV7-9, the J gene TRBJ2-7, with D perhaps being TRBD1 or TRBD2 (5 bases each). CDR3 length equals 14 residues. Trimming left V 6 bases short and J 2 bases short, with 14 bases between. The germline CDR1 and CDR2 sequences are SEHNR and FQNEAQ (reference sequence). CDR3 sequence (DNA): TGTGCCAGCAGTTCACCGGGACGCGCCTACGAGCAGTACTTC. Its protein is CASSSPGRAYEQYF.

V usage is TRBV7-2 and J usage is TRBJ2-5; 10 nucleotides line up with TRBD1. V was pared by 5 bases and J by 5 bases, with 11 bases of the junction left unmatched. This CDR3 contains 16 residues. Per germline, CDR1 SGHTA and CDR2 FQGNSA. The CDR3 region is CASSIRATGGLETQYF. CDR3 nucleotide sequence: TGTGCCAGCAGCATCAGGGCGACAGGGGGCTTGGAGACCCAGTACTTC.

The gene calls are TRBV2 and TRBJ2-3; 7 bases are shared with TRBD1. This CDR3 is built from 14 residues. Germline-derived CDR1 and CDR2 are SNHLY and FYNNEI. V trimming: 7 bases; J trimming: 2 bases; junction bases outside the gene matches: 6. The CDR3 coding sequence is TGTGCCAGCAAAGGACAGGTGGACACAGATACGCAGTATTTT. Translation gives CASKGQVDTDTQYF.

A remark on this clone: Here the CDR3 omits its conserved ending phenylalanine or tryptophan, so a read error is the likely source. The rearrangement joins TRBV9 to TRBJ2-4, with TRBD1 identical over 8 bases. The junction had 2 bases not matched to a gene; V was cut back by 3 bases and J by 3 bases. Germline V lookup: CDR1 SGDLS, CDR2 YYNGEE. The CDR3 spans 14 residues. In DNA form, the CDR3 reads TGTGCCAGCAGCGGCACAGGGGGCAAAAACATTCAGTACCTC. It encodes CASSGTGGKNIQYL.

V gene TRBV23-1 combines with J gene TRBJ2-2; tentatively, D is TRBD1 (6 bases). TRBV23-1 is classed as an ORF, of uncertain function. Trimming removed 4 bases at V and 1 base at J, with 13 bases between. The CDR3 sequence is 16 residues long. CDR3 protein: CASSLVQGKNTGELFF. The CDR3 DNA reads as TGCGCCAGCAGTCTGGTACAGGGAAAGAACACCGGGGAGCTGTTTTTT.

The rearrangement joins TRBV5-1 to TRBJ2-5, with a possible D match to TRBD1 (6 bases). Germline V gene lookup returns CDR1 SGHRS and CDR2 YFSETQ. The CDR3 length is 16 residues. With 1 base removed from V and 2 bases from J, the gap between germline ends came to 15 bases. The CDR3: CASSLFPTTGQETQYF. CDR3 nucleotides: TGCGCCAGCAGCTTGTTTCCAACGACAGGACAAGAGACCCAGTACTTC. The entire variable domain, with the rest obtained from reference TRBV5-1 and TRBJ2-5, is as follows: KAGVTQTPRYLIKTRGQQVTLSCSPISGHRSVSWYQQTPGQGLQFLFEYFSETQRNKGNFPGRFSGRQFSNSRSEMNVSTLELGDSALYLCASSLFPTTGQETQYFGPGTRLLVL.

V usage is TRBV2 and J usage is TRBJ2-7, with D possibly being TRBD1 (6 bases). CDR3 length: 13 amino acids. V was trimmed by 7 bases and J by 4 bases, leaving 14 bases between them. CDR1 is SNHLY, CDR2 FYNNEI, per germline. The CDR3 DNA follows: TGTGCCAGCACCCTACAGGGCCAGTACGAGCAGTACTTC. This translates into CASTLQGQYEQYF.

In DNA form, the CDR3 reads TGCGCCAGCAGCGGGGGACTCCAGGCGTCCCCCTACAATGAGCAGTTCTTC. It is translated as CASSGGLQASPYNEQFF. This chain uses TRBV5-1 with TRBJ2-1, with D maybe TRBD2 (6 bases). This CDR3 contains 17 residues. V lost 4 bases and J 2 bases, leaving 19 bases between the germline ends. Looked up from germline, CDR1 is SGHRS and CDR2 is YFSETQ.

V is TRBV9 and J is TRBJ1-5; possibly TRBD1 for D (6 bases). Trimming removed 3 bases from V and 0 bases from J, with 13 bases in between. Germline-derived CDR1 and CDR2 are SGDLS and YYNGEE. The CDR3 has 16 amino acids. CDR3 region: CASSGDIGGSNQPQHF. For the CDR3, the DNA is TGTGCCAGCAGCGGGGACATCGGCGGTAGCAATCAGCCCCAGCATTTT. Drawing the rest from reference TRBV9 and TRBJ1-5, the complete variable domain is DSGVTQTPKHLITATGQRVTLRCSPRSGDLSVYWYQQSLDQGLQFLIQYYNGEERAKGNILERFSAQQFPDLHSELNLSSLELGDSALYFCASSGDIGGSNQPQHFGDGTRLSIL.

The chain couples TRBV6-1 to TRBJ2-5, with no clear D. There are 13 residues in the CDR3. Trimming removed 1 base at V and 7 bases at J, with 10 bases between. Germline V gene data show CDR1 as MNHNS and CDR2 as SASEGT. In DNA, the CDR3 is TGTGCCAGCAGTGAAGTGGGCAGGCGGACCCAGTACTTC. This encodes CASSEVGRRTQYF.